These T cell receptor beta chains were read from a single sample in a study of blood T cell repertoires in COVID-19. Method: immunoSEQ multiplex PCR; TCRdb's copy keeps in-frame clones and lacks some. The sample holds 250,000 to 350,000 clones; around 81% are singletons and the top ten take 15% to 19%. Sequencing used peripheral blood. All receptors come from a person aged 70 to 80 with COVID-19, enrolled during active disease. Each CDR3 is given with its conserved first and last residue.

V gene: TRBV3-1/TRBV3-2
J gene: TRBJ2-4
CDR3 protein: CASSQGGGLVPNIQYF

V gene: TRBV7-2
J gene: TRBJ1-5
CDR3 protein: CASSSWTGSNQPQHF

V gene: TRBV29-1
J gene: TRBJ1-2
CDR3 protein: CSVAQGRNYGYTF

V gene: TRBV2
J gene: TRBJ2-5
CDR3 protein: CASRRQRGKETQYF

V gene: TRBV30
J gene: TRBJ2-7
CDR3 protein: CAWTTGSGRVSEQYF

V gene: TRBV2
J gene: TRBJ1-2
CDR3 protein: CASSDPRQYGYTF

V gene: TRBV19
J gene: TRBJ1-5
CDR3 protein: CASMDRGPHQPQHF

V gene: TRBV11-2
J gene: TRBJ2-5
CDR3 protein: CASSSTRLATQETQYF

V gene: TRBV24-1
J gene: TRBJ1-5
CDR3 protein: CATSPAGFNQPQHF

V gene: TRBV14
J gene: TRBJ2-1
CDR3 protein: CASSQERRDPYNEQFF

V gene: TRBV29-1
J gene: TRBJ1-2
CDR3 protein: CSVDGTGLYGYTF

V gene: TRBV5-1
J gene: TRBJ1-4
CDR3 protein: CASSLVGTGGKKLFF

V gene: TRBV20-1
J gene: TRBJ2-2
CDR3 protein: CSASEFKLAGAMDGELFF

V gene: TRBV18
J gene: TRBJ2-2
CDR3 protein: CASSQIAGANTGELFF

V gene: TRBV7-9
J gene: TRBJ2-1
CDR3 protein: CASSLRGQRGWSSYNEQFF

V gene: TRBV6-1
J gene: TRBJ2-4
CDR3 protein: CASSESGGRNIQYF

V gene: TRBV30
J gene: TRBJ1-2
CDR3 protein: CAWERTGSGYTF

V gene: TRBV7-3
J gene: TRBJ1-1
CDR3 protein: CASRLSGITEAFF

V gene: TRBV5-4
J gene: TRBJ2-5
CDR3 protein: CASSVGQGVIETQYF

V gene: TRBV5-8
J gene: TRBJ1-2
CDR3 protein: CASSLDIYYGYTF

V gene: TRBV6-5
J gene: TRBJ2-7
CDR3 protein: CASSLGQGPYEQYF

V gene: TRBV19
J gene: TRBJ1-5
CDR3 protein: CASSIGRVDQPQHF

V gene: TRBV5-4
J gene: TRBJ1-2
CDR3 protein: CASSLWRDYGYTF

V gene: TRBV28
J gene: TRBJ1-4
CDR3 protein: CASSHSTSPNEKLFF

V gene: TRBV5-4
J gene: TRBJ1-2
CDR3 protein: CASRGGLWNYGYTF

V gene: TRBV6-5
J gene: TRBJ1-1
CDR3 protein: CASSYLQGVGTEAFF

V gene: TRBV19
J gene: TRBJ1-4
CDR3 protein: CASSIPGTGGEKLFF

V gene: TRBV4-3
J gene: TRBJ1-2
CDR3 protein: CASSQDLIGRGYGYTF

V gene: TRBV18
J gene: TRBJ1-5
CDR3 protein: CASSPMGRDNQPQHF

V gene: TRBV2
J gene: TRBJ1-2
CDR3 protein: CASSAVQIYGYTF

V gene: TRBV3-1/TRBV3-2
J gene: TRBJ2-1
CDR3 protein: CASSQERRDEQFF

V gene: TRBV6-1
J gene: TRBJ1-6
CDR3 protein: CASSEQGKAPLHF

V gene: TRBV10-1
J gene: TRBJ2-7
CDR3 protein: CASNFWDRYYEQYF

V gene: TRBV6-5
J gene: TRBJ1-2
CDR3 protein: CASSQDRGYTF

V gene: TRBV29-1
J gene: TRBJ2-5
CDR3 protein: CSAVEGETQYF

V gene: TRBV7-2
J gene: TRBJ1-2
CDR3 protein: CASSLGSGGPSNYGYTF

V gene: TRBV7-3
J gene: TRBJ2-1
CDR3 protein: CASSLGGAVSDEQFF

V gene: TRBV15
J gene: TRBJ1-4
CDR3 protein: CATSTDREATNEKLFF

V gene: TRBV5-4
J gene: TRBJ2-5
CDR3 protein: CASSGTGQNQETQYF

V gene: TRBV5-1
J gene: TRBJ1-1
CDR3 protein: CASNLQPNTEAFF

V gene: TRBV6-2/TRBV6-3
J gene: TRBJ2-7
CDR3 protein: CASSPHPGRESDYEQYF

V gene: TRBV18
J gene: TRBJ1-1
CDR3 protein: CASCGQGTNTEAFF

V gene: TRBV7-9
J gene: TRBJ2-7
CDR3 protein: CASSLRSSIEQYF

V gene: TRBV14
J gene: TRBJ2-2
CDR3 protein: CASSSLSGASNRDTGELFF

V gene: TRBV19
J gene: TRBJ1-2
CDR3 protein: CASSIDARNYGYTF

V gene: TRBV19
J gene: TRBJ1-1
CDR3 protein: CASSIGVFTEAFF

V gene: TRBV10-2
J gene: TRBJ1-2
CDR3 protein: CASSEKAYYGYTF

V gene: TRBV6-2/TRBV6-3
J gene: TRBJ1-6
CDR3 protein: CASSSRGQGLYSPLHF

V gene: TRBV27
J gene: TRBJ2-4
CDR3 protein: CASSTFGTGGERAKNIQYF